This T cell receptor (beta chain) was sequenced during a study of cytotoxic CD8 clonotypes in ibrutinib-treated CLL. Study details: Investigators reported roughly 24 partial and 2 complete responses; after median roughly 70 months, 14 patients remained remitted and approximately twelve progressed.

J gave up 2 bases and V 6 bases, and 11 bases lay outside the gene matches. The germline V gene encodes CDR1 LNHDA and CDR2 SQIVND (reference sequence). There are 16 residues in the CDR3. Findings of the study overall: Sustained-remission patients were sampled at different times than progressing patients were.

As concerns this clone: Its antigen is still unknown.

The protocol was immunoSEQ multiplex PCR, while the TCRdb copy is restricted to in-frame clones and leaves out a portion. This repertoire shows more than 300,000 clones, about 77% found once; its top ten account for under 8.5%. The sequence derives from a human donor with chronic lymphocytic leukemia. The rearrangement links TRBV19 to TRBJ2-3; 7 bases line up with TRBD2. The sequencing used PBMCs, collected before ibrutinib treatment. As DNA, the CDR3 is TGTGCCAGTAGCGTAACATCAGCGGGGCTCACAGATACGCAGTATTTT. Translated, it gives CASSVTSAGLTDTQYF.